This entry concerns a single TCR beta chain. The record originates from a study of response to subunit inactivated influenza vaccine. The germline V and J ends were trimmed by 5 bases and 0 bases, with 11 bases remaining between them. This CDR3 spans 13 amino acids. Germline assignment: CDR1 DFQATT and CDR2 SNEGSKA (reference sequence). TCRdb reprocessed the RT-PCR reads with MiXCR, giving one entry per CDR3 protein. The table has around 520,000 distinct CDR3 sequences, 25% seen once. The chain combines TRBV20-1 with TRBJ2-7; D is tentatively TRBD1 or TRBD2 (5 bases each). The sample here was CD4+ T cells sorted from PBMCs, taken more than 4 days after vaccination. The TCR comes from a man aged 45-65 years who received an inactivated influenza vaccine. CDR3 bases: TGCAGTGCTCGGGGAGACAGCTCCTACGAGCAGTACTTC. This sequence encodes CSARGDSSYEQYF.